The subject of this entry is one T cell receptor gamma chain. In this sample, this clone turned up a few times. Its antigen remains unidentified. The likely explanation is a read error, given a far larger clone one base away. Distinct nucleotide sequences in the sample also encode this CDR3. This sample stems from a study of Vγ9Vδ2 T cells in congenital toxoplasmosis (dated by TCRdb to about 2021). About the study as a whole: To diagnose congenital toxoplasmosis, IgG, IgM and IgA serology, Western blot and an in-house interferon-gamma release assay were used. In this study, researchers looked at the gamma and delta chain CDR3 repertoires of sorted blood gammadelta T cells, comparing infants congenitally infected with T. gondii against uninfected infants. Repertoire sequencing was done on samples from infants at 2 months after birth and at 1 year of age. At 2 months, TCR sequencing included 5 infected and 10 uninfected infants, while at 1 year the sequenced group was 3 infected and 4 uninfected infants.

The same treatment, consisting of spiramycin and/or pyrimethamine plus sulfadiazine plus folinic acid, was given to the mothers of both infected and uninfected infants. Every infant, whether infected or uninfected, was delivered at term, after more than 37 weeks of gestation. About 1 mL of blood was processed into PBMCs by Lymphoprep gradient centrifugation, after which the PBMCs were cryopreserved in liquid nitrogen and shipped to Belgium. Thawed PBMCs were labeled with Zombie NIR viability dye and stained with CD3, TCR gammadelta, Vgamma9 and Vdelta2 antibodies. A FACSAria III was used to sort CD3+ TCRgammadelta+ T cells, reaching a mean purity of about 98%. For each sample, RNA was extracted from roughly 9,600 sorted gammadelta T cells with the RNeasy Micro Kit. The infants were born to mothers who were enrolled with primary T. gondii infection during pregnancy. Peripheral blood was collected from the infants at an outpatient microbiology and virology center in Pavia, Italy.

The study at large found these results: Two months was the earliest age with enough suitable sample material for TCR repertoire analysis, so newborn repertoires were not sequenced. Repertoire differences between infected and uninfected infants were less clearly seen at 1 year of age than at 2 months. A public TRGV9 clonotype was highly prevalent in both infected and uninfected infants. Germline-encoded fetal-type TRDV2 CDR3 sequences seemed to be more prevalent in infected than in uninfected 2-month-old infants, with an in utero expansion footprint being suggested. Compared with uninfected infants, infected infants at 2 months appeared to have fewer N additions in their TRGV9 and TRDV2 CDR3s, and this was especially true for TRDV2-TRDJ1 sequences.

From the cysteine up to the phenylalanine, the CDR3 has a length of 13 residues. The CDR3 DNA has 39 bases and is translated from base 1. Template-switch reverse transcription with SuperScript II was used to generate cDNA, with TRGC- and TRDC-specific primers combined in a single tube. The TRGC primer was designed for binding to both the TRGC1 and TRGC2 constant genes. Amplification of TRG and TRD was done with the KAPA Real-Time Library Amplification Kit, and AMPure XP beads were used for purification between steps. Illumina sequencing adapters were added by index PCR using the Nextera XT Index Kit. Sequencing of TRG and TRD amplicons was performed on an Illumina MiSeq with the V2 300 kit, and 150 bp paired-end reads were generated. As for the authors' bioinformatics: Before further analysis, read quality was checked using FastQC version 0.11.8. Reads were aligned to GenBank TRG or TRD reference genes, and CDR3 sequences were built with MiXCR version 3.0.3. MiXCR defaults were kept, except that TRDD gene segments were assembled using 3 rather than 5 consecutive nucleotides. N additions, CDR3 length, J segment length and clonotype sharing between samples were all calculated using VDJtools version 1.2.1. CDR3 sequences that were out of frame or contained stop codons were left out of the analysis. To look for overlap, the infant repertoires were checked against previously published Vgamma9Vdelta2 repertoires from fetal, cord blood and adult blood. TCRdb called clones from the public reads with CATT, and repeated DNA sequences were later combined into one row. TCRdb, not the original authors, processed these V and J calls. The sample data list 300 to 500 gamma-chain clones, and roughly a tenth of these were observed just once. The ten largest clones represent approximately 30% of the sample.

The receptor was derived from a child younger than 10 born to a mother with Toxoplasma gondii infection during pregnancy, either congenitally infected or uninfected (not recorded which). The V and J genes are TRGV10 and TRGJP1. TRGV10 is an ORF; its function is uncertain. The sample comprised gamma-delta T cells from blood. The CDR3 region reads CAAWDTTGWFKIF. The bases read TGTGCTGCGTGGGATACCACTGGTTGGTTCAAGATATTC.